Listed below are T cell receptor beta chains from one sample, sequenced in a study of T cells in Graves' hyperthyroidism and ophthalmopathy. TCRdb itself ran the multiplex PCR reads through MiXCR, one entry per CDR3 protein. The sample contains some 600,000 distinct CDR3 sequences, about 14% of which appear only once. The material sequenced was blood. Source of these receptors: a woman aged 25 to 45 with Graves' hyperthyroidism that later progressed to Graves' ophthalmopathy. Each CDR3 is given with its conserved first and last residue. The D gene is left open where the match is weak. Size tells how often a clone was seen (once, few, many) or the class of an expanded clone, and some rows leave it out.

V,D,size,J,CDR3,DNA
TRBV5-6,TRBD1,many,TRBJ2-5,CASNPYRGRRETQYF,TGTGCCAGCAACCCATACAGGGGGCGCAGAGAGACCCAGTACTTC
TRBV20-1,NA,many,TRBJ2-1,CSASLGPAYNEQFF,TGCAGTGCGAGCCTTGGGCCAGCCTACAATGAGCAGTTCTTC
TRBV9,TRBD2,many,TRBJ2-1,CASSVEIAGDNEQFF,TGTGCCAGCAGCGTAGAAATAGCGGGGGACAATGAGCAGTTCTTC
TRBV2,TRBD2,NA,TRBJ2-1,CASEYSGSNEQFF,TGTGCCAGCGAGTATAGCGGGAGTAATGAGCAGTTCTTC
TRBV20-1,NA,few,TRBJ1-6,CSARAGGEEAPLHF,TGCAGTGCTAGAGCCGGGGGGGAGGAGGCACCCCTCCACTTT
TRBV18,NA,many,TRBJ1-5,CASSRDPGGEHF,TGTGCCAGCTCACGTGACCCTGGTGGTGAGCATTTT
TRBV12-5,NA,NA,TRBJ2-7,CASGFGEKGHEQYF,TGTGCTAGTGGTTTCGGTGAAAAAGGCCACGAGCAGTACTTC
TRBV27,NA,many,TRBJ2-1,CASMFNNEQFF,TGTGCCAGCATGTTCAACAATGAGCAGTTCTTC
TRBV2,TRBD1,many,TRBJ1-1,CASSPRQGPTEAFF,TGTGCCAGCAGTCCGAGACAGGGGCCCACTGAAGCTTTCTTT
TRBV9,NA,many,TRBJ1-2,CASSAWNLGDGGYTF,TGTGCCAGCAGCGCTTGGAATTTAGGGGACGGTGGCTACACCTTC
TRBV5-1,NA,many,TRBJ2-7,CASSLWQSYEQYF,TGCGCCAGCAGCTTGTGGCAGTCCTACGAGCAGTACTTC
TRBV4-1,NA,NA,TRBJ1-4,CASSQDKTVRMVKLFF,TGCGCCAGCAGCCAAGATAAGACAGTCCGGATGGTAAAACTGTTTTTT
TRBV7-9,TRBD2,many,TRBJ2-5,CASSSRTSGAVLKYF,TGTGCCAGCAGCTCAAGGACTAGCGGGGCAGTCTTGAAGTACTTC
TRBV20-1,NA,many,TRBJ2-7,CSASNGEQYF,TGCAGTGCTAGTAACGGCGAGCAGTACTTC
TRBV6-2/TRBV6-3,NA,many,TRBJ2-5,CASSSRDSQETQYF,TGTGCCAGCAGCAGCAGAGACAGCCAAGAGACCCAGTACTTC
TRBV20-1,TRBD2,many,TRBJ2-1,CSARDQSSGTYNEQFF,TGCAGTGCTAGAGATCAGTCTAGCGGGACATACAATGAGCAGTTCTTC
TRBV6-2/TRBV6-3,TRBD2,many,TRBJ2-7,CASSPQQREIRYEQYF,TGTGCCAGCAGTCCCCAACAGCGGGAGATTAGATACGAGCAGTACTTC
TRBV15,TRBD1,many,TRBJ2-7,CATSRVPGGLIYEQYF,TGTGCCACCAGCAGAGTGCCAGGGGGCTTAATCTACGAGCAGTACTTC
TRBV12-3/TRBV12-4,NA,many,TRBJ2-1,CASSSSVTWGYNEQFF,TGTGCCAGCAGTTCGTCCGTAACGTGGGGTTACAATGAGCAGTTCTTC
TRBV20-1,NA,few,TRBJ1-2,CSASEGETYGYTF,TGCAGTGCTAGCGAGGGGGAAACCTATGGCTACACCTTC
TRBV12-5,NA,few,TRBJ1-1,CASGFPTGTPRVNTEAFF,TGTGCTAGTGGTTTCCCTACCGGAACTCCTAGGGTGAACACTGAAGCTTTCTTT
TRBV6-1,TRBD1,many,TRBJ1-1,CASSVLQGKGTEAFF,TGTGCCAGCAGTGTATTACAGGGGAAAGGCACTGAAGCTTTCTTT
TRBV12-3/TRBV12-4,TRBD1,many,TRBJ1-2,CASRDRGDYGYTF,TGTGCCAGCAGGGACAGGGGGGACTATGGCTACACCTTC
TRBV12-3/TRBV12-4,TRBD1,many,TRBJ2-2,CASSARTGANTGELFF,TGTGCCAGCAGTGCTCGGACAGGGGCGAACACCGGGGAGCTGTTTTTT
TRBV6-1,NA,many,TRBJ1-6,CASSPTGTLSPLHF,TGTGCCAGCAGTCCGACGGGAACCCTTTCACCCCTCCACTTT
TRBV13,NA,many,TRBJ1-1,CASSFSQGTTEAFF,TGTGCCAGCAGCTTTAGTCAGGGGACCACTGAAGCTTTCTTT
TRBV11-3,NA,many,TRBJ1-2,CASSLVQESGYTF,TGTGCCAGCAGTTTGGTGCAGGAAAGCGGCTACACCTTC
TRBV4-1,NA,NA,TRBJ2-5,CASSQERGSFQETQYF,TGCGCCAGCAGCCAAGAGAGAGGATCCTTCCAAGAGACCCAGTACTTC
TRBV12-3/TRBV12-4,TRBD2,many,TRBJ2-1,CASSKLAVLNEQFF,TGTGCCAGCAGTAAACTAGCGGTCTTAAATGAGCAGTTCTTC
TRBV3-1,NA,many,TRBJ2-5,CASSQVPGPETQYF,TGTGCCAGCAGCCAAGTCCCAGGGCCTGAGACCCAGTACTTC
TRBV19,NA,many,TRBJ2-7,CASSIAHSYEQYF,TGTGCCAGTAGTATAGCACACTCCTACGAGCAGTACTTC
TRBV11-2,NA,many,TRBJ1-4,CASSSIGNEKLFF,TGTGCCAGCAGCTCCATCGGTAATGAAAAACTGTTTTTT
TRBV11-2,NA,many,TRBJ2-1,CASSLLRVFEQFF,TGTGCCAGCAGCCTTCTAAGGGTATTTGAGCAGTTCTTC
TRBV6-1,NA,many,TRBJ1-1,CASNIQGMNTEAFF,TGTGCCAGCAATATACAGGGAATGAACACTGAAGCTTTCTTT
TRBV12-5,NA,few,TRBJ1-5,CASGLEGTQPQHF,TGTGCTAGTGGTTTGGAGGGTACACAGCCCCAGCATTTT
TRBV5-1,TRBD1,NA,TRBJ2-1,CASSQGDRTNFGAQFF,TGCGCCAGCAGCCAGGGGGACAGGACGAACTTTGGTGCGCAGTTCTTC
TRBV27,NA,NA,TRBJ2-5,CASSLSGREEETQYF,TGTGCCAGCAGTTTATCGGGCCGCGAGGAAGAGACCCAGTACTTC
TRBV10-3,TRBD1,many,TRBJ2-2,CAIRTGGASTGELFF,TGTGCCATCAGGACAGGGGGCGCAAGCACCGGGGAGCTGTTTTTT
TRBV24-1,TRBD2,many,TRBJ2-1,CATSDLHSTSDKDNEQFF,TGTGCCACCAGTGATTTGCATTCGACTAGCGATAAAGACAATGAGCAGTTCTTC
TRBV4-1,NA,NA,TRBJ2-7,CASSQARPSDYEQYF,TGCGCCAGCAGCCAAGCCCGTCCTAGCGACTACGAGCAGTACTTC
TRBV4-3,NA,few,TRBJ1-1,CASSQDSENRPGKNTEAFF,TGCGCCAGCAGCCAAGATAGTGAAAATAGGCCAGGGAAGAACACTGAAGCTTTCTTT
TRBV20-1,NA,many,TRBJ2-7,CSAREQYGYEQYF,TGCAGTGCTAGAGAACAATACGGTTACGAGCAGTACTTC
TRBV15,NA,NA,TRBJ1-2,CATSPYGGYGYTF,TGTGCCACCAGCCCCTACGGGGGATATGGCTACACCTTC
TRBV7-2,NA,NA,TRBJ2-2,CASSYSDGGTGELFF,TGTGCCAGCAGTTACTCGGATGGCGGGACCGGGGAACTGTTTTTT
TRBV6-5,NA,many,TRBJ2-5,CASSYSGRGGETQYF,TGTGCCAGCAGTTACTCCGGGAGAGGCGGAGAGACCCAGTACTTC